This T cell receptor beta chain was sequenced during a study of blood T cells in healthy people across ages. Trimming removed 5 bases at V and 4 bases at J, with 14 bases between. Germline V gene lookup returns CDR1 LGHDT and CDR2 YNNKEL (reference sequence). This CDR3 contains 15 residues. Note on this clonotype: The antigen is not known.

Notes on the study in general: Estimates drawn from one million T cells were deemed to understate diversity. Unsorted PBMCs prevented conclusive naive versus antigen-experienced comparison. When set beside aged donors, long-lived donors presented more naive CD4+ cells and higher diversity.

A second roughly 7 to 11 cycle PCR used barcoded and J-beta primers. TCRdb independently ran MiXCR on the 5' RACE reads; one entry per CDR3 protein. The sample lists 800,000 to 1,000,000 distinct CDR3 sequences, around 48% occurring once. The sample taken for sequencing was blood. The receptor was isolated from a man under 40 in good health. V is TRBV3-1 and J is TRBJ2-2, with a tentative D call TRBD1 (5 bases). The DNA of the CDR3 is TGTGCCAGCAGCGATAGGGGTTCGGGCACCGGGGAGCTGTTTTTT. It is translated as CASSDRGSGTGELFF.